This TCR beta chain was found in a study of beta chain features in type 1 diabetes (dated by TCRdb to between 2018 and 2020). Concerning the study at large: Mean age, gender distribution, total cell number and subset yield did not differ between patients and healthy donors. A total of roughly 100 million sorted cells were examined across all samples, and the number of cells per subset was strongly correlated with RNA yield. The study compared TCRB repertoires of sorted circulating CD4+ T cell subsets between recently diagnosed type 1 diabetes patients and matched healthy donors. Regulatory and stem cell-like memory subsets were isolated from only 8 patients and roughly eight healthy donors, whereas naive and central memory subsets came from all 30 or so donors.

Each donor gave one peripheral blood draw, roughly 110 mL on average, collected into heparinised tubes. A BD FACSAria II and a panel including CD45RO, CCR7, CD25, CD127, CD95 and CD27 were used to sort naive, central memory, regulatory and stem cell-like memory CD4+ T cells. Purity was above 98% for every sorted population. Right away, PBMCs were isolated by Lymphoprep density gradient centrifugation and were stained directly, with no culture step. So that batch effects would be minimized, each experiment stained and sorted samples in pairs, pairing one healthy donor with one patient. A remark on this clone: Its antigen specificity is not known. Per-base qualities were not stored, and no clone one base away is much larger.

The CDR3 spans 13 residues, from the cysteine through the phenylalanine. The only DNA kept is the CDR3, 39 bases in frame from the first base. CDR1 SGDLS and CDR2 YYNGEE were looked up in the germline V gene. The junction carries 13 bases between V and J, which are trimmed by 6 bases and 7 bases respectively. The entire isolated RNA was reverse transcribed using the High Capacity cDNA Reverse Transcription Kit, and thus expressed TCRB transcripts were sequenced. Deep immunoSEQ sequencing was performed on naive, central memory and regulatory T cell samples, with an average of roughly 3.5 million total reads per sample. Sorted cells were lysed in RLT buffer, and RNA was extracted using DNase-treated RNeasy Micro or Mini kits according to cell number. Each cell subset was processed separately to prevent cross-contamination, with patient and healthy donor samples processed together. TCRB sequences were amplified from cDNA with the immunoSEQ multiplex PCR, producing 87-bp fragments spanning the CDR3 region. The amplicons were sequenced using the Illumina HiSeq platform. The authors' analysis ran thus. PCR bias was computationally corrected using synthetic template baselines, reads within Hamming distance 2 were collapsed, and singletons that could not be merged were discarded. Reads were aligned to IMGT to assign V, D and J genes, CDR3 length, and insertions or deletions at six rearrangement sites. Clonotype counts were normalized to sorted cell number within each subset before computing true diversity and Gini coefficients with the tcR R package. Repertoire sharing was quantified using the overlap coefficient calculated on TCRB nucleotide sequences. In its TCRdb copy, this immuneACCESS table keeps in-frame sequences only and misses some clones. Where compared with another copy, unresolved V genes explain less than half of these, and the others have no known cause. V and J calls plus clone size are reproduced from that table; the DNA served to infer D and trimming. The sample includes about 340,000 clones, with 9.3% observed a single time. The top ten clonotypes cover approximately 1% of the sample.

Broad study findings and their caveats: Because cDNA was sequenced instead of genomic DNA, activated cells with high expression could be over-represented, although the groups did not differ in activation or CD3 levels. Fewer insertions and more nucleotide deletions at VDJ recombination sites were observed in patients with type 1 diabetes, implying thymic rearrangement abnormalities. Shorter templates might be favored by PCR, yet because patient and control samples were amplified and corrected together, any such skew would affect both groups equally. Because small numbers of individuals were included in the HLA sub-analyses, any influence of HLA type on TCRB rearrangement was left unresolved. Naive, central memory and regulatory TCRB repertoires appeared to be more similar among patients than among healthy donors. In all four CD4+ subsets, TCRB CDR3 length was moderately but significantly shorter in type 1 diabetes patients.

The sequence was collected from a man aged 25-45 years with type 1 diabetes. In this chain, TRBV9 is recombined with TRBJ2-2; the D element could tentatively be TRBD1 or TRBD2, as 5 bases agree for each. Sequencing was carried out using central memory CD4+ T cells from blood. The CDR3 has the sequence CASNARDGGELFF. The DNA reads as follows: TGTGCCAGCAACGCACGGGACGGCGGGGAGCTGTTTTTT.